The TCR beta chain described here comes from a study of cytomegalovirus exposure and HLA in healthy donors. In this sample, this clone turned up a few times. Its antigen is undetermined. Study-level points and caveats: It was reportedly the case that the classifier diagnosed cytomegalovirus status with high specificity and sensitivity. With further analysis later on, most CMV-associated TCR beta chains appeared HLA-restricted.

The CDR3 loop spans 14 amino acids. Trimming pared 0 bases from V and 7 bases from J, leaving 12 bases between. CDR1 LNHNV and CDR2 YYDKDF come from the germline V gene (reference sequence). Both 60 Vbeta primers and 13 Jbeta primers went into the PCR. Repertoires were generated with immunoSEQ multiplex PCR, while TCRdb's copy carries only in-frame clones and drops some. This table holds nearly 95,000 clones, 60% to 70% found once. V and J are TRBV15 and TRBJ1-2; no firm D call. Input material: PBMCs. This TCR came from a young woman in good health and CMV-seronegative. CDR3: CATSRDPTDFGYTF. The CDR3 coding sequence is TGTGCCACCAGCAGAGATCCCACAGATTTTGGCTACACCTTC.